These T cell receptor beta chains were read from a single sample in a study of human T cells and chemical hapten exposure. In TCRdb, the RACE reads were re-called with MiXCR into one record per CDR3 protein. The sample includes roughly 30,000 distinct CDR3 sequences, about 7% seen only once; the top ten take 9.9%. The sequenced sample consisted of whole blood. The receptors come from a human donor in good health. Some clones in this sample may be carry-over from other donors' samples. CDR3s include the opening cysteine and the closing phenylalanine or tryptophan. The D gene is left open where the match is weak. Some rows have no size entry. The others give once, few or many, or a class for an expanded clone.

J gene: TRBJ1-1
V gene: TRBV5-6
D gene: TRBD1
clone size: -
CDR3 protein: CASSLGYRGRDDEAFF
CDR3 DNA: TGTGCCAGCAGCTTGGGATACAGGGGGCGCGACGATGAAGCTTTCTTT

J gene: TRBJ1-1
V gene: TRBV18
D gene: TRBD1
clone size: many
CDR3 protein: CASSLRQGSTEAFF
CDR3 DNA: TGTGCCAGCTCACTAAGACAGGGTTCCACTGAAGCTTTCTTT

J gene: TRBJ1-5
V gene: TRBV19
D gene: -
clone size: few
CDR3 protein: CASSIQANSNQPQHF
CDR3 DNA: TGTGCCAGTAGTATACAGGCCAATAGCAATCAGCCCCAGCATTTT

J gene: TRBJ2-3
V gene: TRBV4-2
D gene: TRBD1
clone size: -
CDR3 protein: CASSQSAGTGGHSLTDTQYF
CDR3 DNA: TGTGCCAGCAGCCAGAGCGCCGGTACAGGGGGCCATAGCCTCACAGATACGCAGTATTTT

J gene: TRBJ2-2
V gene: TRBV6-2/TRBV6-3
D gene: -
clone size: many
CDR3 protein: CASGPWGAGELFF
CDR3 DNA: TGTGCCAGCGGACCATGGGGGGCCGGGGAGCTGTTTTTT

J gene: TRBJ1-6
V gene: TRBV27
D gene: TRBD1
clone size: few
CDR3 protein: CASSPRRQGIGYNSPLHF
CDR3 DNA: TGTGCCAGCAGTCCCAGACGACAGGGTATAGGCTATAATTCACCCCTCCACTTT

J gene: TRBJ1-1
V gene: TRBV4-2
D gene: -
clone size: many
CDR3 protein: CASSPGGTAQAFF
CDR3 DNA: TGTGCCAGCAGCCCGGGGGGCACAGCCCAAGCTTTCTTT

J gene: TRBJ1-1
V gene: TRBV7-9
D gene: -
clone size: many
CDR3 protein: CASSFGNTEAFF
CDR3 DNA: TGTGCCAGCAGCTTTGGGAACACTGAAGCTTTCTTT

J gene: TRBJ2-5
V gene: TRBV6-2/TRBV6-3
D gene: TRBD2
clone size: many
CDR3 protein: CASRGLSGVETQYF
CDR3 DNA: TGTGCCAGCAGGGGACTAAGCGGGGTCGAGACCCAGTACTTC

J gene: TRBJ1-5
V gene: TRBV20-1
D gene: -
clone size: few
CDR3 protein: CSAMSDSNEVQPQHF
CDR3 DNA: TGCAGTGCCATGTCGGACAGCAATGAGGTTCAGCCCCAGCATTTT

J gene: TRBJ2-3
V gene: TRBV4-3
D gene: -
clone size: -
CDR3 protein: CASSLDRGTDTQYF
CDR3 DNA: TGCGCCAGCAGCCTCGACAGAGGCACAGATACGCAGTATTTT

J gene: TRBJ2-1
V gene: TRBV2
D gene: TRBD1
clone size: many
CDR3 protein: CASSVDRGPSYNEQFF
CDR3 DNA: TGTGCCAGCAGCGTGGACAGGGGTCCCTCCTACAATGAGCAGTTCTTC

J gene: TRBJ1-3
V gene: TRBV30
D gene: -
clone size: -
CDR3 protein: CAWSVGSGNTIYF
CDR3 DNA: TGTGCCTGGAGTGTAGGCTCTGGAAACACCATATATTTT